This T cell receptor (beta chain) stems from a study of T cell responses to AZD1222 COVID-19 vaccine (dated by TCRdb to about 2021). Background for the entire study: A total of about 230 trial participants underwent TCR sequencing, of whom roughly 210 received two doses of AZD1222 and about 25 received two doses of the MenACWY control vaccine. Enrollment into the trials was organized by age into subgroups of 18-55, 56-69 and 70-plus years, and those subgroups contained approximately 160, 26 and 62 TCR-sequenced participants, respectively.

V drops 3 bases and J drops 6 bases, leaving 24 bases in between. CDR3 length: 17 amino acids, cysteine to phenylalanine. Of all the DNA, just the CDR3 is kept, 51 bases in frame from base 1. CDR1 and CDR2 are drawn from the germline V gene (reference sequence): SGHNT, YYREEE. The CDR3 regions of human TCRbeta chains were subjected to immunosequencing. In the original analysis: Repertoire TCRs were matched against a reference library of SARS-CoV-2-specific TCRs generated with the MIRA antigen-specificity platform. Breadth was defined as the fraction of unique TCRs that were SARS-CoV-2-associated. Depth was defined as the fraction of total T cells that were SARS-CoV-2-associated. Using the MIRA data, each spike-specific TCR was mapped to the spike region that the TCR reacts to and placed in a CD4 or CD8 class. Log10-transformed breadth and depth values were compared by one-way ANOVA with Sidak's multiple comparisons tests. The immuneACCESS repertoire file appears here via TCRdb, limited to in-frame rearrangements. These files lack a portion of the clones; in checked studies, under half of the deficit traces to unresolved V genes, and the cause of the others is not known. D and trimming were read from the DNA, whereas the V and J calls and clone size are those reported in that table. The sample table holds more than 120,000 clones, of which roughly nine tenths were seen once. Jointly, the top ten make up roughly 10% of the sample.

Worth noting for this clone: Which antigen it targets is not known. The sample holds no much larger clone one base away, and base qualities are not on file.

Per the publication, the time point label means: about 28 days (+/-7) after the second vaccine dose. AZD1222 recipients given second doses at about 4 weeks or at about 12 weeks were pooled, since spike-specific TCR depth and breadth were not found to differ between the two schedules. Vaccinee samples were obtained from the UK trials COV001 and COV002, which included a single-blind randomized controlled phase 2/3 trial of AZD1222 (ChAdOx1 nCoV-19) in healthy adults. For TCRbeta chain sequencing, PBMC samples were collected from trial participants at day 0 and at day 28 after the second dose. Overall study outcomes, separate from this receptor: Conclusions about previously exposed vaccinees were limited because only a handful of AZD1222 recipients were SARS-CoV-2 seropositive at baseline. Because no day 14 peak-response samples were available, the repertoires could be characterized only after the peak T cell response. The whole spike protein was spanned by vaccine-associated CD4 TCRs, and dominant responses were seen in regions 160-218 and 743-854. A significant rise in spike-specific TCR breadth and depth was observed after two AZD1222 doses relative to day 0 and relative to MenACWY recipients. The 56-69-year group was small, and its depth increase did not reach significance, likely because of low power. Most participants were white British and females outnumbered males, and the authors suggested that clonal diversity may have been underestimated. Reportedly, almost half of the unique spike-specific TCRs recognized epitopes lying outside the regions that are mutated in the B.1.351 and B.1.1.7 variants.

The chain was built from TRBV5-4 and TRBJ1-1; the D gene cannot be resolved reliably. This clonotype was obtained from an adult who received the AZD1222 COVID-19 vaccine. This specimen consisted of peripheral blood, obtained 28 days after the second AZD1222 dose. For the CDR3, the sequence is CASSWKHTKNRVPEAFF. Here is the DNA: TGTGCCAGCAGCTGGAAACATACCAAAAACCGGGTGCCTGAAGCTTTCTTT.